Listed here are 7 T cell receptor beta chains from one sample, sequenced in a study of blood T cell repertoires in COVID-19. The assay was immunoSEQ multiplex PCR, and TCRdb's table has in-frame clones only and misses some. The sample lists 85,000 to 95,000 clones, roughly 84% occurring once. Sequencing used peripheral blood. These receptors originate from a woman of 80 years or more with acute or convalescent COVID-19.

The chain joins TRBV10-3 to TRBJ1-2; TRBD1 aligns across 7 bases. Germline-derived CDR1 and CDR2 are ENHRY and SYGVKD. V trimming: 4 bases; J trimming: 4 bases; junction bases outside the gene matches: 3. The CDR3 consists of 13 residues. CDR3 bases: TGTGCCATCAGTGTTGCAGGGGGCTATGGCTACACCTTC. It yields the protein CAISVAGGYGYTF.

The chain employs TRBV7-8 and TRBJ2-7, with a possible D match to TRBD1 (6 bases). With 3 bases removed from V and 0 bases from J, the gap between germline ends came to 12 bases. The CDR3 length is 15 residues. CDR1 and CDR2 from the germline V gene are SGHVS and FQNEAQ. The CDR3, as DNA: TGTGCCAGCAGCTTCTTGACAGGCAGCTCCTACGAGCAGTACTTC. Residues: CASSFLTGSSYEQYF.

The genes are TRBV30 and TRBJ1-1; TRBD1 agrees at 12 bases. With 7 bases clipped from V and 11 bases from J, the junction kept 20 bases outside the gene matches. The CDR3 extends over 16 amino acids. Germline V gene lookup returns CDR1 GTSNPN and CDR2 SVGIG (reference sequence). The CDR3, as DNA: TGTGCCTTGATCCGGGACAGGGGGCGCGAAATGGTCGGTGCTTTCTTT. Protein: CALIRDRGREMVGAFF.

The chain employs TRBV5-4 and TRBJ2-1; D is undetermined. V lost 6 bases and J 9 bases, leaving 13 bases between the germline ends. Germline loops: CDR1 SGHNT, CDR2 YYREEE (reference sequence). The CDR3 runs to 12 residues. CDR3 nucleotide sequence: TGTGCCAGCACCCCCTGGGCTGCTGAGCAGTTCTTC. Translated, it gives CASTPWAAEQFF.

The CDR3 DNA follows: TGTGCCAGCAGCCAAGATCCCCGGTCGGGCTACACCTTC. Translated: CASSQDPRSGYTF. The chain combines TRBV14 with TRBJ1-2; D unclear. V was trimmed by 0 bases and J by 8 bases, leaving 10 bases between them. Germline CDR1 is SGHDN and CDR2 is FVKESK. CDR3 length: 13 residues.

V usage is TRBV19 and J usage is TRBJ1-5, with TRBD1 as a possible D gene (5 bases). CDR1 and CDR2 (germline): LNHDA, SQIVND (reference sequence). V was cut by 5 bases and J by 2 bases, with 16 bases left in between. The CDR3 is 16 amino acids. Written as DNA, the CDR3 is TGTGCCAGTAGTTGGGTCTGGGGACTGGGCAATCAGCCCCAGCATTTT. Translated: CASSWVWGLGNQPQHF.

V usage is TRBV6-4 and J usage is TRBJ2-3, with D tentatively TRBD2 (7 bases). The CDR3 sequence is 18 residues long. CDR1 and CDR2 (germline): MRHNA, SNTAGT. Trimming removed 2 bases from V and 4 bases from J, with 22 bases in between. Here the CDR3 reads CASSDPPVGGGQADTQYF. In DNA form, the CDR3 reads TGTGCCAGCAGTGACCCACCGGTTGGGGGGGGCCAGGCAGATACGCAGTATTTT.